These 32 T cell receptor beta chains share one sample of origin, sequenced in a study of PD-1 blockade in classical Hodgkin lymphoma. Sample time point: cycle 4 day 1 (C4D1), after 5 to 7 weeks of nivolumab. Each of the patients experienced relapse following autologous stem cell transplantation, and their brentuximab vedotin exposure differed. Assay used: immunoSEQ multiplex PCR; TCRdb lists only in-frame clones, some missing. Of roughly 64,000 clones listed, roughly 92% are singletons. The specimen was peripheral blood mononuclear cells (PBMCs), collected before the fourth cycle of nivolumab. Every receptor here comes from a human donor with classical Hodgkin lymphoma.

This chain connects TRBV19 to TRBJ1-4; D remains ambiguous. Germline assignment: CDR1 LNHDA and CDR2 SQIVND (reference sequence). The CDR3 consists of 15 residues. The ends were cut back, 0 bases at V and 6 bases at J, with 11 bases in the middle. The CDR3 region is CASSIDHRAYEKLFF. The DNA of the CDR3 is TGTGCCAGTAGTATAGATCACCGGGCATATGAAAAACTGTTTTTT. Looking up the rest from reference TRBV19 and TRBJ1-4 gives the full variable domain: DGGITQSPKYLFRKEGQNVTLSCEQNLNHDAMYWYRQDPGQGLRLIYYSQIVNDFQKGDIAEGYSVSREKKESFPLTVTSAQKNPTAFYLCASSIDHRAYEKLFFGSGTQLSVL.

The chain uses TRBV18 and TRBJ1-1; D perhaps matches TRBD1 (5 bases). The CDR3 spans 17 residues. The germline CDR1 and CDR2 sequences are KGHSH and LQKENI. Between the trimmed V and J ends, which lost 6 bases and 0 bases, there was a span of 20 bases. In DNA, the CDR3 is TGTGCCAGCTCGCTCCGGGACTCTAGACAGATGAACACTGAAGCTTTCTTT. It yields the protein CASSLRDSRQMNTEAFF.

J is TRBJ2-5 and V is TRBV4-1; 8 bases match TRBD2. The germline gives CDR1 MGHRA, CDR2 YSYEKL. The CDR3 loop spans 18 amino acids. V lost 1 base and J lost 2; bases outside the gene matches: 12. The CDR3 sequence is CASSQVLQGRGAQETQYF. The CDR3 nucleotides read TGCGCCAGCAGCCAAGTCCTCCAGGGGCGGGGGGCACAAGAGACCCAGTACTTC.

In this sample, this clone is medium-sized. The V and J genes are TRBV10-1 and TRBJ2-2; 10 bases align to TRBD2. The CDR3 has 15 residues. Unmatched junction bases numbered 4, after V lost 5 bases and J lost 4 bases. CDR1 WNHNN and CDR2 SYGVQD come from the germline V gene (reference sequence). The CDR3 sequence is CASSTSGKGTGELFF. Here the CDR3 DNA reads TGCGCCAGCAGTACTAGCGGGAAGGGCACCGGGGAGCTGTTTTTT.

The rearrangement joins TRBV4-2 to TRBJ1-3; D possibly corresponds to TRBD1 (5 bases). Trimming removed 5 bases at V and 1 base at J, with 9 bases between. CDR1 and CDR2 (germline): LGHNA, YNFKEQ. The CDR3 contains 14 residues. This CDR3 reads CASSLAGSGNTIYF. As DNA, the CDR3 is TGTGCCAGCAGCTTGGCAGGGTCTGGAAACACCATATATTTT.

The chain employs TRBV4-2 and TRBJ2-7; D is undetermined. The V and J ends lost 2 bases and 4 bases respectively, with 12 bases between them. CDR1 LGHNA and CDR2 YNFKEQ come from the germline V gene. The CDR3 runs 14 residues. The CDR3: CASSQFGSIYEQYF. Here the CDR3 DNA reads TGTGCCAGCAGCCAATTTGGAAGTATTTACGAGCAGTACTTC.

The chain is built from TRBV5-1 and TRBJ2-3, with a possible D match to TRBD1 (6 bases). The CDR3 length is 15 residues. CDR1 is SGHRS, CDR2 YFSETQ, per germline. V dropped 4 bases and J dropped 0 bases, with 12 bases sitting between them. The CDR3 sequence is CASSQDSTSTDTQYF. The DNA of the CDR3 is TGCGCCAGCAGCCAGGACAGCACCAGCACAGATACGCAGTATTTT. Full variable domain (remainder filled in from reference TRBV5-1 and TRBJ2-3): KAGVTQTPRYLIKTRGQQVTLSCSPISGHRSVSWYQQTPGQGLQFLFEYFSETQRNKGNFPGRFSGRQFSNSRSEMNVSTLELGDSALYLCASSQDSTSTDTQYFGPGTRLTVL.

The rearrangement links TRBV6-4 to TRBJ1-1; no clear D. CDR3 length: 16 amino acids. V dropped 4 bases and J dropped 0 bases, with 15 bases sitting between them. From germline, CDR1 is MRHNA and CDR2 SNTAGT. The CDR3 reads CASSVEAGRLNTEAFF. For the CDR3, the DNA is TGTGCCAGCAGTGTGGAAGCGGGCAGATTGAACACTGAAGCTTTCTTT.

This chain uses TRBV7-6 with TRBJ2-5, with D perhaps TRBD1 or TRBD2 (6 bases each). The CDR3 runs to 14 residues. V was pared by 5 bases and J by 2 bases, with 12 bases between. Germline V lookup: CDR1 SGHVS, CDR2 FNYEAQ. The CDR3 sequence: CASSQGTFQETQYF. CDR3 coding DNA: TGTGCCAGCAGCCAGGGGACTTTTCAAGAGACCCAGTACTTC.

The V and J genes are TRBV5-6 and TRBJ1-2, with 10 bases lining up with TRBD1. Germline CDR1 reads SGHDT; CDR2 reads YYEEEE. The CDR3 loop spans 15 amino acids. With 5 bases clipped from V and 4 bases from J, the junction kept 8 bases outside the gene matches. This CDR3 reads CASSSRDRGSYGYTF. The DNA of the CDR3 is TGTGCCAGCAGTTCCCGGGACAGGGGATCCTATGGCTACACCTTC.

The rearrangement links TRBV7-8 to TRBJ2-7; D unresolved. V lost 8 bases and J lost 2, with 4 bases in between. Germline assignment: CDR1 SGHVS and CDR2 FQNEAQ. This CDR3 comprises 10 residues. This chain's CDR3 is CASGTYEQYF. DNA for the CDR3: TGTGCCAGCGGGACCTACGAGCAGTACTTC.

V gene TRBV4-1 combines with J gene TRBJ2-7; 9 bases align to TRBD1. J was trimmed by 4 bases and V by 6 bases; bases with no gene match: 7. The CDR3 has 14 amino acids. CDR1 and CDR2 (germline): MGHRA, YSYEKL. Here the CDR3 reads CASRGGTGRYEQYF. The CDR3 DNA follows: TGCGCCAGCAGGGGAGGGACAGGGAGATACGAGCAGTACTTC.

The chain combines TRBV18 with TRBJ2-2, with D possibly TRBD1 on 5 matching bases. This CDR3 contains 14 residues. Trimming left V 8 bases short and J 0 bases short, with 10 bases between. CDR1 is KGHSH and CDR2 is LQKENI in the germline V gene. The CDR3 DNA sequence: TGTGCCAGCAGGGGCCCCTCGAACACCGGGGAGCTGTTTTTT. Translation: CASRGPSNTGELFF.

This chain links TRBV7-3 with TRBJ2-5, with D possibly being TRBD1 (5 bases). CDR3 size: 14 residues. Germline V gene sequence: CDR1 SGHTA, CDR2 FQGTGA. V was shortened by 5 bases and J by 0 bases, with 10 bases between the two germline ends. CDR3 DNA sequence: TGTGCCAGCAGCCCCGACAGATACCAAGAGACCCAGTACTTC. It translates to CASSPDRYQETQYF.

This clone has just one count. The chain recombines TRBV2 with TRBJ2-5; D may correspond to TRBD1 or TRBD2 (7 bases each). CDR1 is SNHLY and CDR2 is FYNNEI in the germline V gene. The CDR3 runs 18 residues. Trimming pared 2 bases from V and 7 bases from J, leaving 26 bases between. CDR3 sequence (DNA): TGTGCCAGCAGTGAAATTTCCCTGAGGGCAGGGGGGGATCGGACCCAGTACTTC. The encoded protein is CASSEISLRAGGDRTQYF.

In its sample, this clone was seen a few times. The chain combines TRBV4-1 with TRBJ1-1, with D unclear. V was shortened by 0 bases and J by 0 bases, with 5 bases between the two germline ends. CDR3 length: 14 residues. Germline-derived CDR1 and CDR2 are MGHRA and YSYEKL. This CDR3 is CASSQDWMNTEAFF. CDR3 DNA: TGCGCCAGCAGCCAAGACTGGATGAACACTGAAGCTTTCTTT.

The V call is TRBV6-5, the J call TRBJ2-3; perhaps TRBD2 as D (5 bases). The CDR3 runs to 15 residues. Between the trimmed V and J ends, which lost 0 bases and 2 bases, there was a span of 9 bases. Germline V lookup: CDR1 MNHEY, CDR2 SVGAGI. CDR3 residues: CASSYSASYTDTQYF. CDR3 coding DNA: TGTGCCAGCAGTTACTCGGCTAGCTACACAGATACGCAGTATTTT.

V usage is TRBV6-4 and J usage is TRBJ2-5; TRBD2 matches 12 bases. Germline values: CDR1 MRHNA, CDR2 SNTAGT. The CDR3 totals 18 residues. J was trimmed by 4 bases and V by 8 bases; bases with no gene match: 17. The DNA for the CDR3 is TGTGCCAGCTGGCCGCGGTTTCTAGCGGGAGGGCGCAGAGAGACCCAGTACTTC. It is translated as CASWPRFLAGGRRETQYF.

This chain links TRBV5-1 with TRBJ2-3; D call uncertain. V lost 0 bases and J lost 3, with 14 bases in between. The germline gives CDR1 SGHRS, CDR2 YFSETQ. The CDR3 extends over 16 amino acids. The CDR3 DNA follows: TGCGCCAGCAGCTTGGCACCTAGTTCAAGGACAGATACGCAGTATTTT. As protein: CASSLAPSSRTDTQYF. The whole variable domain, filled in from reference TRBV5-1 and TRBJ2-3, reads KAGVTQTPRYLIKTRGQQVTLSCSPISGHRSVSWYQQTPGQGLQFLFEYFSETQRNKGNFPGRFSGRQFSNSRSEMNVSTLELGDSALYLCASSLAPSSRTDTQYFGPGTRLTVL.

In DNA, the CDR3 is TGTGCCAGCAGCTTTTGGGTAGACAGGGCGGAGACCCAGTACTTC. Translating it yields CASSFWVDRAETQYF. This chain connects TRBV7-9 to TRBJ2-5; 7 bases are a match to TRBD1. Losses at the gene ends were 3 bases for V and 5 bases for J; bases not matched to a gene: 9. The length of the CDR3 is 15 residues. CDR1 is SEHNR, CDR2 FQNEAQ, per germline (reference sequence).

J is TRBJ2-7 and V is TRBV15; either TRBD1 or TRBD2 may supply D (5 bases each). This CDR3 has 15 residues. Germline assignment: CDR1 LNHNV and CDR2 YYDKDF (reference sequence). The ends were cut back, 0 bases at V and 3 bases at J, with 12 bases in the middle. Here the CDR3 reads CATSRETQGDYEQYF. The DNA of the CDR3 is TGTGCCACCAGCAGAGAGACCCAGGGAGACTACGAGCAGTACTTC.

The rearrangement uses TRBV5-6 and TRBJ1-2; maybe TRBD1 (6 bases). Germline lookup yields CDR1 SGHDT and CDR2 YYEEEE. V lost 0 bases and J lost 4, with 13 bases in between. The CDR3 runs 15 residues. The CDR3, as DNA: TGTGCCAGCAGCTTGGCCGTGGGGGGCTCCTATGGCTACACCTTC. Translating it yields CASSLAVGGSYGYTF.

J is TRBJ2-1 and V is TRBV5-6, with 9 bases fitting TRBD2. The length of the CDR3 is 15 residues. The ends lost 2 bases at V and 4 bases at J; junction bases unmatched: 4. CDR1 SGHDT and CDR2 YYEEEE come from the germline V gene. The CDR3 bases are TGTGCCAGCAGCTTTGTTAGCGGGGGTTACAATGAGCAGTTCTTC. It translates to CASSFVSGGYNEQFF.

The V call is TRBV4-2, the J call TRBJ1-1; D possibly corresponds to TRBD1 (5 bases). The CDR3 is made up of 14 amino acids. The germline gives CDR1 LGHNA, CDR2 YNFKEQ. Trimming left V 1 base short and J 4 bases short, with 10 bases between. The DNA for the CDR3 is TGTGCCAGCAGCCAAGTCTCGGGGGGCACTGAAGCTTTCTTT. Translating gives CASSQVSGGTEAFF.

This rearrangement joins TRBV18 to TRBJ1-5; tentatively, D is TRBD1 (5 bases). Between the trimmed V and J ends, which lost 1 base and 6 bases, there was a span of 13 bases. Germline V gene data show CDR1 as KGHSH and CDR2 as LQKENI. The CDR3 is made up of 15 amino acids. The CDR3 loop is CASSPLSGSGQPQHF. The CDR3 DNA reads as TGTGCCAGCTCACCACTTTCAGGGTCCGGTCAGCCCCAGCATTTT.

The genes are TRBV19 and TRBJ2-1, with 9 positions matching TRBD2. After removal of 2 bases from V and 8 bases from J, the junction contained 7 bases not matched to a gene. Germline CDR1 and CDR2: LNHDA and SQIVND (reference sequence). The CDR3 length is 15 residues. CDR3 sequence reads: CASSIYSGSSDEQFF. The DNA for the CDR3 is TGTGCCAGTAGTATATATAGCGGGAGTTCGGATGAGCAGTTCTTC.

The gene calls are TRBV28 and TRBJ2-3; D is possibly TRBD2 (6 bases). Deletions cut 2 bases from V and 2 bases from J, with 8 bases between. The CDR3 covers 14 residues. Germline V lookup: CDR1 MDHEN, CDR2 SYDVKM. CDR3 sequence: CASSLGLYTDTQYF. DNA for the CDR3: TGTGCCAGCAGTTTAGGACTATACACAGATACGCAGTATTTT. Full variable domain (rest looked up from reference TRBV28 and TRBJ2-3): DVKVTQSSRYLVKRTGEKVFLECVQDMDHENMFWYRQDPGLGLRLIYFSYDVKMKEKGDIPEGYSVSREKKERFSLILESASTNQTSMYLCASSLGLYTDTQYFGPGTRLTVL.

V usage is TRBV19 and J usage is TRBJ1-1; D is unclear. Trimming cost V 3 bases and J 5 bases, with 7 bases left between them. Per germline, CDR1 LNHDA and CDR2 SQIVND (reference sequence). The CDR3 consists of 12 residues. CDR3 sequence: CASSILGTEAFF. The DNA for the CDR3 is TGTGCCAGTAGTATTCTAGGGACTGAAGCTTTCTTT.

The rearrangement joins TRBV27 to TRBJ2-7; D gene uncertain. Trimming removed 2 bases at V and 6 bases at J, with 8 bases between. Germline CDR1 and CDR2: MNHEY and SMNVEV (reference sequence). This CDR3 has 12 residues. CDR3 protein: CASSLEVVEQYF. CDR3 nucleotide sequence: TGTGCCAGCAGTTTAGAAGTGGTCGAGCAGTACTTC.

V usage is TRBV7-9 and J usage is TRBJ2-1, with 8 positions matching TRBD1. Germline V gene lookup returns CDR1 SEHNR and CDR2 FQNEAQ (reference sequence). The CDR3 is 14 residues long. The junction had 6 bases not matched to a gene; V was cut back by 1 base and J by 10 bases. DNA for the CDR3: TGTGCCAGCAGCTTAGTTGGACAGGGATTCGAGCAGTTCTTC. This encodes CASSLVGQGFEQFF.

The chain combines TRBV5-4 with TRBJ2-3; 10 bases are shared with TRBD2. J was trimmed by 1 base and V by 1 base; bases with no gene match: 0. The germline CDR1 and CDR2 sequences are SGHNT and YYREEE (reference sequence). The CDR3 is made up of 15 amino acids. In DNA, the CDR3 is TGTGCCAGCAGCTTGACTAGCGGGGGCACAGATACGCAGTATTTT. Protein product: CASSLTSGGTDTQYF.

CDR3 nucleotide sequence: TGTGCCAGCTCACCACCAGGGTTCAGGGTGGACACAGATACGCAGTATTTT. The encoded protein is CASSPPGFRVDTDTQYF. This sequence joins TRBV18 and TRBJ2-3; possible D gene TRBD1, 5 bases. The CDR3 is 17 residues long. Germline CDR1 is KGHSH and CDR2 is LQKENI. V lost 0 bases to trimming and J lost 2 bases, with 15 bases between them.